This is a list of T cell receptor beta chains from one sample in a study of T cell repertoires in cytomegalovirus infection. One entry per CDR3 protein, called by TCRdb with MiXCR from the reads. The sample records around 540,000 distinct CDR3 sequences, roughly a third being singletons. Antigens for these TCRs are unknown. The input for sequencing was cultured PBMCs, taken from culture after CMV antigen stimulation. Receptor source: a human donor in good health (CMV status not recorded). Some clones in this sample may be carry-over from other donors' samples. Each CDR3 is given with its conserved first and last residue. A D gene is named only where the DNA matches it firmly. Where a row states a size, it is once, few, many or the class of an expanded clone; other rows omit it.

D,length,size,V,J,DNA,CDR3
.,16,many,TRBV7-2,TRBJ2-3,TGTGCCAGCAGCTCTGTAGCGGAGTATAGCACAGATACGCAGTATTTT,CASSSVAEYSTDTQYF
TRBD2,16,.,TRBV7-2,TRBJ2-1,TGTGCCAGCACGCCGCGGGGGGGAGGGCCCCACAATGAGCAGTTCTTC,CASTPRGGGPHNEQFF
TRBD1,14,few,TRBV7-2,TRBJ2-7,TGTGCCAGCAGCTCCCGACAGGGGAACCTCGAGCAGTACTTC,CASSSRQGNLEQYF
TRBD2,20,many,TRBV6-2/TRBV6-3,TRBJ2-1,TGTGCCAGCAGTTGGGGGAATAGCGGGAGGAGGGATGGCTCCTACAATGAGCAGTTCTTC,CASSWGNSGRRDGSYNEQFF
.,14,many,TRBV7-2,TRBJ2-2,TGTGCCAGCAAGCCAGCGCGCATTCCCGGGGAGCTGTTTTTT,CASKPARIPGELFF
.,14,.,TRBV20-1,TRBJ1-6,TGCAGTGCTAGGCAAAGCTCCTATAATTCACCCCTCCACTTT,CSARQSSYNSPLHF
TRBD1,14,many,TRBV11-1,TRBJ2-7,TGTGCCAGCAGCTTAAACAGGGGTCAACACGAGCAGTACTTC,CASSLNRGQHEQYF
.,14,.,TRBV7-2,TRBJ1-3,TGTGCCAGCAGCTTATTACAGGTCGGAAACACCATATATTTT,CASSLLQVGNTIYF
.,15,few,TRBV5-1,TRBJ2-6,TGCGCCAGCAGCTTGTGGGGCGCTGGGGCCAACGTCCTGACTTTC,CASSLWGAGANVLTF
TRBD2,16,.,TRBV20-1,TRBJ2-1,TGCAGTGCTAGTTCGCGGGGGGGGCAATTCTACAATGAGCAGTTCTTC,CSASSRGGQFYNEQFF
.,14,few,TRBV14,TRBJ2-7,TGTGCCATCCGGCCGGGAGTCCCCACCTACGAGCAGTACTTC,CAIRPGVPTYEQYF
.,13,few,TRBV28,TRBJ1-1,TGTGCCAGCAGTTTAAACAGACTACCTGAAGCTTTCTTT,CASSLNRLPEAFF
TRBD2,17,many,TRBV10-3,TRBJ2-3,TGTGCCATCAGTGCCGCCGGCGGGAGAGCCCCCACAGATACGCAGTATTTT,CAISAAGGRAPTDTQYF
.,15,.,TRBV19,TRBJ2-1,TGTGCCAGTAGTCTTAACCGGGCCCCGCTAAATGAGCAGTTCTTC,CASSLNRAPLNEQFF
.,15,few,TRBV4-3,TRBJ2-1,TGCGCCAGCAGCCAAGTTTCGGGAGTGGGCAATGAGCAGTTCTTC,CASSQVSGVGNEQFF
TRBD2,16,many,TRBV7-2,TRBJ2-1,TGTGCCAGCAGCTTAGTACTTGCGGGAGGGCCTCATGAGCAGTTCTTC,CASSLVLAGGPHEQFF
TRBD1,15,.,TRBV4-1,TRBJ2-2,TGCGCCAGCAGCCTCGGACAGGGGATCGGCGGGGAGCTGTTTTTT,CASSLGQGIGGELFF
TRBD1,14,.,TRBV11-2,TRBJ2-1,TGTGCCAGCAGCCTATGGGACAGCTCCAATGAGCAGTTCTTC,CASSLWDSSNEQFF
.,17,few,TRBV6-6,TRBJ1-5,TGTGCCAGCAGTTACTCGGGTTCCAGGAGTAGCAATCAGCCCCAGCATTTT,CASSYSGSRSSNQPQHF
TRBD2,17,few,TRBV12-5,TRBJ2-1,TGTGCTAGTGGTTTGCGGACTAGCGGAATAAGAAGTGATGAGCAGTTCTTC,CASGLRTSGIRSDEQFF
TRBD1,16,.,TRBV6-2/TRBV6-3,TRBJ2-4,TGTGCCAGCAGCCAACTGACCCGGGACAGGTTGGACATTCAGTACTTC,CASSQLTRDRLDIQYF
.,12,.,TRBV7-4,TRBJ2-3,TGTGCCAGCAGTGGTAGGACAGATACGCAGTATTTT,CASSGRTDTQYF
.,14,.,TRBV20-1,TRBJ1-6,TGCAGTGCTAGTATGCGGGGCGCGGATTCACCCCTCCACTTT,CSASMRGADSPLHF
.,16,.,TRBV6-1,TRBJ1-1,TGTGCCAGCAGCCACTCATCGATTGAGATGAACACTGAAGCTTTCTTT,CASSHSSIEMNTEAFF
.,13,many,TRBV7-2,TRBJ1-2,TGTGCCAGCAGCTTAGGTGGTCAGACGGACTACACCTTC,CASSLGGQTDYTF
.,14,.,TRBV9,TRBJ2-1,TGTGCCAGCAGCGTAGCTGTATCCTACAATGAGCAGTTCTTC,CASSVAVSYNEQFF
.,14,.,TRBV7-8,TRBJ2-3,TGTGCCAGCAGCTTCTCGACTAGCACAGATACGCAGTATTTT,CASSFSTSTDTQYF
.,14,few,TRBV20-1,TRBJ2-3,TGCAGTGCCTCTGACCGAAACGAGTGGGATACGCAGTATTTT,CSASDRNEWDTQYF
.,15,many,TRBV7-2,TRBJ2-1,TGTGCCAGCAGCTTTGTTTTTAGTCGGGGAAATGAGCAGTTCTTC,CASSFVFSRGNEQFF
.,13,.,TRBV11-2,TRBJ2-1,TGTGCCAGCAGCTTAGAGGCGAGGAATGAGCAGTTCTTC,CASSLEARNEQFF
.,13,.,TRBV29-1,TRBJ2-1,TGCAGCGTACTGGGGGGAGAGAACAATGAGCAGTTCTTC,CSVLGGENNEQFF
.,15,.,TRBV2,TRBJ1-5,TGTGCCAGCAGTGAATTACTGGTGGATGATCAGCCCCAGCATTTT,CASSELLVDDQPQHF
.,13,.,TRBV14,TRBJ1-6,TGTGCCAGCAGCCAAGGAGAGGCTTCACCCCTCCACTTT,CASSQGEASPLHF